These 8 T cell receptor beta chains share one sample of origin, sequenced in a study of blood T cell repertoires in COVID-19. Profiling relied on immunoSEQ multiplex PCR, and the TCRdb table lists in-frame clones only, not all of them. This sample yields 230,000 or so clones, of which 85% are seen a single time; under 8% belongs to the top ten. Sequencing input: PBMCs or T cells enriched from blood (not recorded which). These receptors were taken from a woman aged 45 to 65 who had been exposed to COVID-19.

This clone was detected once. The V call is TRBV6-5, the J call TRBJ2-5; perhaps TRBD1 as D (5 bases). This CDR3 comprises 12 residues. V gave up 6 bases and J gave up 4 bases, with 9 bases separating them. CDR1 is MNHEY, CDR2 SVGAGI, per germline. This CDR3 is CASRGDRETQYF. DNA for the CDR3: TGTGCCAGCAGAGGGGATCGAGAGACCCAGTACTTC.

The rearrangement uses TRBV29-1 and TRBJ2-1; 9 bases line up with TRBD2. Germline loops: CDR1 SQVTM, CDR2 ANQGSEA. J lost 6 bases, V lost 2 bases, and 14 bases had no gene match. There are 17 residues in the CDR3. CDR3 nucleotides: TGCAGCGTTGAATCTCCGATACCGGGACTAGCCCTCAATGAGCAGTTCTTC. Its translation: CSVESPIPGLALNEQFF.

The chain is built from TRBV7-9 and TRBJ2-5; D perhaps matches TRBD2 (5 bases). This CDR3 contains 16 residues. Trimming removed 5 bases at V and 4 bases at J, with 20 bases between. Germline assignment: CDR1 SEHNR and CDR2 FQNEAQ (reference sequence). In DNA, the CDR3 is TGTGCCAGCAGCCTGGTGGGCCGGGCTCGGGGAGAGACCCAGTACTTC. This encodes CASSLVGRARGETQYF.

This clone was observed a single time. The chain is built from TRBV14 and TRBJ1-2; D unclear. Germline V gene sequence: CDR1 SGHDN, CDR2 FVKESK. The CDR3 consists of 15 residues. The germline V and J ends were trimmed by 3 bases and 0 bases, with 11 bases remaining between them. CDR3 nucleotide sequence: TGTGCCAGCAGCCACGGCTCGAGGCCTAACTATGGCTACACCTTC. It codes for CASSHGSRPNYGYTF.

V usage is TRBV7-2 and J usage is TRBJ2-7, with D possibly being TRBD2 (5 bases). Trimming pared 5 bases from V and 4 bases from J, leaving 12 bases between. Germline assignment: CDR1 SGHTA and CDR2 FQGNSA. This CDR3 is built from 13 residues. The CDR3 reads CASSTRTSYEQYF. The CDR3 DNA follows: TGTGCCAGCAGCACACGTACTAGTTACGAGCAGTACTTC.

This sequence joins TRBV6-4 and TRBJ2-7; TRBD2 is a possible D gene (7 bases). CDR1 and CDR2 (germline): MRHNA, SNTAGT. The CDR3 is 12 residues long. The V gene lost 11 bases and the J gene lost 5 bases, with 16 bases spanning the gap. CDR3 DNA: TGTGCCCTACAAGGGGGGGACAACGAGCAGTACTTC. As protein: CALQGGDNEQYF.

The CDR3 sequence: CASSFRQGPDLRTNEKLFF. The CDR3 DNA reads as TGCGCCAGCAGCTTCCGACAGGGACCCGATTTGCGTACTAATGAAAAACTGTTTTTT. V usage is TRBV5-1 and J usage is TRBJ1-4; 7 bases match TRBD1. The CDR3 sequence is 19 residues long. Germline V gene sequence: CDR1 SGHRS, CDR2 YFSETQ. J was trimmed by 2 bases and V by 2 bases; bases with no gene match: 15.

The chain carries TRBV19 and TRBJ1-3; 9 bases align to TRBD1. V shed 5 bases, J shed 4 bases, and the junction held 9 bases outside the gene matches. Germline CDR1 reads LNHDA; CDR2 reads SQIVND (reference sequence). CDR3 size: 16 residues. CDR3 amino acids: CASSPRTGASGNTIYF. CDR3 coding DNA: TGTGCCAGTAGTCCGCGGACAGGGGCGAGCGGAAACACCATATATTTT.